The next 30 T cell receptor beta chains were all read from a single sample in a study of blood T cell repertoires in COVID-19. Clones were read by immunoSEQ multiplex PCR, and TCRdb kept only the in-frame ones, dropping some. In the table there are approximately 180,000 clones, approximately 87% of which are singletons. The sequencing sample was made of peripheral blood. All receptors come from a woman between 65 and 79 years old with COVID-19, enrolled during active disease.

The chain combines TRBV5-4 with TRBJ2-5, with TRBD2 identical over 11 bases. Trimming cost V 6 bases and J 1 base; bases outside gene matches: 11. This CDR3 region has 17 residues. The germline gives CDR1 SGHNT, CDR2 YYREEE (reference sequence). The CDR3 loop reads CASTSGTSGGIQETQYF. For the CDR3, the DNA is TGTGCCAGCACCTCCGGGACTAGCGGAGGGATCCAAGAGACCCAGTACTTC.

The chain combines TRBV2 with TRBJ2-2; no firm D call. Germline CDR1 is SNHLY and CDR2 is FYNNEI. V gave up 5 bases and J gave up 1 base, with 5 bases separating them. The length of the CDR3 is 13 residues. CDR3 amino acids: CASSFVNTGELFF. CDR3 bases: TGTGCCAGCAGTTTCGTGAACACCGGGGAGCTGTTTTTT.

V gene TRBV4-3 combines with J gene TRBJ2-1; perhaps TRBD2 as D (5 bases). Germline V gene sequence: CDR1 LGHNA, CDR2 YSLEER. The CDR3 runs to 14 residues. Trimming took 0 bases from V and 10 from J, leaving 13 bases between them. The CDR3 DNA is TGCGCCAGCAGCCAAGACCCCAAAGCGGCAGAGCAGTTCTTC. This translates into CASSQDPKAAEQFF.

The chain couples TRBV27 to TRBJ2-5; the match to TRBD2 covers 12 bases. The V gene's germline CDR1 is MNHEY and CDR2 SMNVEV (reference sequence). The CDR3 is made up of 15 amino acids. The junction had 2 bases not matched to a gene; V was cut back by 3 bases and J by 3 bases. The CDR3, as DNA: TGTGCCAGCAGTTTCGGACTAGCGGGGAAAGAGACCCAGTACTTC. Its translation: CASSFGLAGKETQYF.

The gene calls are TRBV25-1 and TRBJ1-2; maybe TRBD1 (5 bases). V lost 5 bases and J 1 base, leaving 14 bases between the germline ends. The CDR3 consists of 15 residues. Germline lookup yields CDR1 MGHDK and CDR2 SYGVNS. The CDR3 protein is CASSRGGPLNYGYTF. CDR3 nucleotide sequence: TGTGCCAGCAGTCGGGGGGGACCGCTTAACTATGGCTACACCTTC.

The V and J genes are TRBV7-9 and TRBJ2-7; D uncertain. Trimming cost V 3 bases and J 12 bases, with 15 bases left between them. CDR3 length: 12 residues. Germline V gene data show CDR1 as SEHNR and CDR2 as FQNEAQ (reference sequence). The CDR3 loop reads CASSLESTDLYF. The CDR3 bases are TGTGCCAGCAGCTTGGAATCAACAGATCTGTACTTC.

The genes are TRBV4-3 and TRBJ1-5; 7 positions match TRBD1. There are 15 residues in the CDR3. Unmatched junction bases numbered 8, after V lost 0 bases and J lost 9 bases. The germline V gene has CDR1 LGHNA and CDR2 YSLEER. The CDR3 DNA reads as TGCGCCAGCAGCCAAGATCGGGAAGGGGGCCTGCCCCAGCATTTT. Translated, it gives CASSQDREGGLPQHF.

CDR3 sequence reads: CASSLAQSYNEQFF. For the CDR3, the DNA is TGCGCCAGCAGCTTGGCACAGTCCTACAATGAGCAGTTCTTC. The chain recombines TRBV5-1 with TRBJ2-1; no definite D call. Germline CDR1 reads SGHRS; CDR2 reads YFSETQ. V was cut by 0 bases and J by 1 base, with 5 bases left in between. CDR3 size: 14 residues.

This rearrangement joins TRBV5-8 to TRBJ2-7; tentatively, D is TRBD2 (6 bases). V was trimmed by 1 base and J by 3 bases, leaving 17 bases between them. CDR3 length equals 16 residues. From germline, CDR1 is SGHTS and CDR2 YDEGEE. CDR3 nucleotide sequence: TGTGCCAGCAGCTTGCTTCTGGGACTGGAGGGCTACGAGCAGTACTTC. Its protein product is CASSLLLGLEGYEQYF.

The count of this clone is one. This chain joins TRBV7-9 and TRBJ1-3, with TRBD1 matching over 7 bases. The germline gives CDR1 SEHNR, CDR2 FQNEAQ (reference sequence). The CDR3 totals 17 residues. Trimming took 5 bases from V and 0 from J; bases not matched to a gene: 10. CDR3 in DNA: TGTGCCAGCAGCCCTCCGACAGGGATTAGCTCTGGAAACACCATATATTTT. Translated, it gives CASSPPTGISSGNTIYF. Looking up the rest from reference TRBV7-9 and TRBJ1-3 gives the full variable domain: DTGVSQNPRHKITKRGQNVTFRCDPISEHNRLYWYRQTLGQGPEFLTYFQNEAQLEKSRLLSDRFSAERPKGSFSTLEIQRTEQGDSAMYLCASSPPTGISSGNTIYFGEGSWLTVV.

This chain uses TRBV2 with TRBJ2-1; TRBD1 matches at 9 bases. This CDR3 is 16 amino acids long. Germline trimming cut 8 bases from V and 7 bases from J; bases unmatched to any gene: 15. The germline CDR1 and CDR2 sequences are SNHLY and FYNNEI. The CDR3 DNA follows: TGTGCCAGCCAGTCGTCTGGGGGACAGGGAAGGAATGAGCAGTTCTTC. It specifies CASQSSGGQGRNEQFF.

This chain joins TRBV15 and TRBJ2-1, with 11 bases that match TRBD2. Germline loops: CDR1 LNHNV, CDR2 YYDKDF (reference sequence). CDR3 size: 16 residues. J gave up 4 bases and V 3 bases, and 5 bases lay outside the gene matches. CDR3 in DNA: TGTGCCACCAGCAGGGGGACTAGCGGCCTATACAATGAGCAGTTCTTC. The encoded protein is CATSRGTSGLYNEQFF.

J is TRBJ1-2 and V is TRBV18; TRBD1 matches at 12 bases. The V gene end was trimmed by 5 bases and the J gene end by 5 bases; junction bases not matched to a gene: 6. The CDR3 sequence is 15 residues long. Germline V gives CDR1 KGHSH, CDR2 LQKENI. The CDR3 protein is CASSIPGQGAYGYTF. CDR3 nucleotides: TGTGCCAGCTCAATTCCGGGACAGGGGGCGTATGGCTACACCTTC.

CDR3 nucleotide sequence: TGTGCCAGCAGCTCTACGGGAAATACGCAGTATTTT. Translating gives CASSSTGNTQYF. The chain joins TRBV6-5 to TRBJ2-3; perhaps TRBD2 as D (5 bases). This CDR3 spans 12 amino acids. CDR1 is MNHEY, CDR2 SVGAGI, per germline. V dropped 6 bases and J dropped 7 bases, with 11 bases sitting between them.

This clone was seen just once. CDR3 nucleotides: TGCGCCAGCAGCCAAGTGGCGTCTAGCGGGAGCTACGAGCAGTACTTC. This codes for CASSQVASSGSYEQYF. The J gene is TRBJ2-7, the V gene TRBV4-3, with 10 bases aligning to TRBD2. From germline, CDR1 is LGHNA and CDR2 YSLEER. The CDR3 loop spans 16 amino acids. The V and J ends lost 1 base and 3 bases, in that order; junction bases with no gene match: 6.

This chain joins TRBV30 and TRBJ2-1; a weak D match, TRBD2 (7 bases). Looked up from germline, CDR1 is GTSNPN and CDR2 is SVGIG (reference sequence). V was trimmed by 1 base and J by 10 bases, leaving 26 bases between them. This CDR3 comprises 17 residues. The CDR3 DNA follows: TGTGCCTGGAGTGGACTGGTGGGCGGGGGCTATCTGCGGGAGCAGTTCTTC. It yields the protein CAWSGLVGGGYLREQFF.

J is TRBJ2-7 and V is TRBV4-1, with TRBD2 identical over 11 bases. CDR3 length: 16 amino acids. Germline CDR1 is MGHRA and CDR2 is YSYEKL. The ends lost 1 base at V and 0 bases at J; junction bases unmatched: 2. CDR3 nucleotides: TGCGCCAGCAGCCAAGTAACTAGCGGGAGCTCCTACGAGCAGTACTTC. It is translated as CASSQVTSGSSYEQYF.

The chain recombines TRBV20-1 with TRBJ2-7; 9 positions agree with TRBD2. The CDR3 is made up of 18 amino acids. Germline V gene sequence: CDR1 DFQATT, CDR2 SNEGSKA (reference sequence). V lost 3 bases and J lost 1; bases outside the gene matches: 16. This CDR3 is CSASNSLAGFLSSYEQYF. In nucleotides, the CDR3 is TGCAGTGCTAGTAATAGTCTAGCGGGGTTCCTCTCTTCCTACGAGCAGTACTTC.

V and J are TRBV7-8 and TRBJ2-3, with TRBD1 matching 9 bases. With 5 bases clipped from V and 1 base from J, the junction kept 4 bases outside the gene matches. Germline V gene lookup returns CDR1 SGHVS and CDR2 FQNEAQ. The CDR3 runs 15 residues. CDR3 coding DNA: TGTGCCAGCAGCACCCGGACAGGGGGCACAGATACGCAGTATTTT. As protein: CASSTRTGGTDTQYF.

The chain is built from TRBV3-1 (or the pseudogene TRBV3-2) and TRBJ1-3; D is possibly TRBD1 (5 bases). The CDR3 covers 15 residues. Germline loops: CDR1 LGHDT, CDR2 YNNKEL (reference sequence). Trimming pared 1 base from V and 0 bases from J, leaving 7 bases between. The CDR3 sequence is CASSQGRVSGNTIYF. The CDR3 DNA is TGTGCCAGCAGCCAAGGCAGGGTCTCTGGAAACACCATATATTTT.

As regards this clone: The junction and the germline gene differ at one end; a read error may be behind it. CDR3 sequence (DNA): TGTGCCAGCAGGCAAGGTGGAGGGGCAGGCACCGGGGAGCTGTTTTTT. Translating gives CASRQGGGAGTGELFF. This rearrangement joins TRBV3-1 (or the pseudogene TRBV3-2) to TRBJ2-2; TRBD2 might be the D (6 bases). Germline loops: CDR1 LGHDT, CDR2 YNNKEL (reference sequence). There are 16 residues in the CDR3.

The chain has TRBV21-1 and TRBJ2-5; TRBD1, the D gene given by the table, was not confirmed from the DNA. TRBV21-1 is tagged as a pseudogene. This CDR3 comprises 15 residues. The CDR3 spells CASSTLGQDQETQYF. CDR3 sequence (DNA): TGTGCCAGCAGCACGCTAGGACAGGACCAAGAGACCCAGTACTTC.

V is TRBV29-1 and J is TRBJ1-2, with TRBD1 identical over 7 bases. CDR3 size: 16 residues. CDR1 is SQVTM, CDR2 ANQGSEA, per germline. V was pared by 2 bases and J by 1 base, with 10 bases of the junction left unmatched. CDR3 in DNA: TGCAGCGTTGAATATCACGGGACAGCGGTTAACTATGGCTACACCTTC. Its translation: CSVEYHGTAVNYGYTF.

CDR3 sequence (DNA): TGTGCCAGCAGCCCGAGGGGACAGGGAGACTATGGCTACACCTTC. This sequence encodes CASSPRGQGDYGYTF. The chain uses TRBV11-3 and TRBJ1-2, with 9 bases lining up with TRBD1. J lost 3 bases, V lost 5 bases, and 7 bases had no gene match. CDR3 length: 15 residues. Germline V gene sequence: CDR1 SGHNT, CDR2 YENEEA.

V gene TRBV11-2 combines with J gene TRBJ1-4; D unresolved. V lost 0 bases and J lost 8, with 7 bases in between. The CDR3 length is 13 residues. Germline V lookup: CDR1 SGHAT, CDR2 FQNNGV. The CDR3 region is CASSLEVREKLFF. CDR3 DNA sequence: TGTGCCAGCAGCTTAGAGGTCCGGGAAAAACTGTTTTTT.

The chain is built from TRBV4-1 and TRBJ2-7; no reliable D call. Germline V gene lookup returns CDR1 MGHRA and CDR2 YSYEKL. This CDR3 is built from 16 residues. V dropped 0 bases and J dropped 4 bases, with 16 bases sitting between them. CDR3 DNA: TGCGCCAGCAGCCAAGATCTCAGGTGGTCCACTTACGAGCAGTACTTC. It codes for CASSQDLRWSTYEQYF.

The V and J genes are TRBV5-1 and TRBJ2-1, with 8 bases that match TRBD2. J lost 0 bases, V lost 4 bases, and 12 bases had no gene match. CDR3 length equals 18 residues. The germline V gene has CDR1 SGHRS and CDR2 YFSETQ. The CDR3 nucleotides are TGCGCCAGCAGCAAGACCATAGCGGGGCCCCTCTCCTACAATGAGCAGTTCTTC. The encoded protein is CASSKTIAGPLSYNEQFF.

This clone was counted only a few times. This rearrangement joins TRBV7-6 to TRBJ2-7, with 8 nucleotides matching TRBD2. V lost 7 bases to trimming and J lost 2 bases; unmatched junction nucleotides: 4. The CDR3 covers 13 residues. CDR1 SGHVS and CDR2 FNYEAQ come from the germline V gene. CDR3 in amino acids: CASTGGGTYEQYF. Written as DNA, the CDR3 is TGTGCCAGCACCGGGGGGGGTACCTACGAGCAGTACTTC.

This sequence joins TRBV5-1 and TRBJ2-7, with TRBD2 as a possible D gene (7 bases). Between the trimmed V and J ends, which lost 0 bases and 7 bases, there was a span of 14 bases. This CDR3 is 14 amino acids long. The germline CDR1 and CDR2 sequences are SGHRS and YFSETQ. The CDR3 DNA reads as TGCGCCAGCAGCTTGGGCGGAGGGGGGGAAGAGCAGTACTTC. The encoded protein is CASSLGGGGEEQYF.

The chain couples TRBV10-3 to TRBJ1-1; a possible D gene is TRBD1 (5 bases). The CDR3 is 13 residues long. From germline, CDR1 is ENHRY and CDR2 SYGVKD. V lost 4 bases, J lost 4 bases, and 10 bases lay in between. CDR3 sequence reads: CAISGQGGTEAFF. CDR3 bases: TGTGCCATCAGTGGGCAGGGAGGCACTGAAGCTTTCTTT.